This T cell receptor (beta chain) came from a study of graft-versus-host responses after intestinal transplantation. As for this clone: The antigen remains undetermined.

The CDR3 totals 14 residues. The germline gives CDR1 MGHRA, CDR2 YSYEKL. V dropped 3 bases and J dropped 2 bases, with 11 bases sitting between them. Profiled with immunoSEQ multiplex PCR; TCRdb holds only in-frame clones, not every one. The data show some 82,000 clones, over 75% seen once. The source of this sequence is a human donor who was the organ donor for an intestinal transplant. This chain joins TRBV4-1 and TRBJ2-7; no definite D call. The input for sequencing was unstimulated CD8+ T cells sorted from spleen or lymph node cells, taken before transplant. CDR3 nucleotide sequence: TGCGCCAGCAGCCATGAGTCTAACCCCTACGAGCAGTACTTC. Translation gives CASSHESNPYEQYF.